This T cell receptor (beta chain) was obtained from a study of PD-1 blockade in mismatch repair-deficient tumors. Study as a whole: All were previously treated, progressing patients with eleven to twelve mismatch repair-deficient cancer types. Findings of the study overall: Rapid post-treatment expansion, then contraction, generally preceding radiologic response, marked tumor-resident clones.

The table came from immunoSEQ multiplex PCR; TCRdb's copy has only in-frame clones and leaves some out. Of 100,000 to 150,000 clones in the sample, 86% were seen once. TCR sequencing covered a few patients who responded to pembrolizumab. The germline CDR1 and CDR2 sequences are SGHRS and YFSETQ. The CDR3 length is 14 residues. The V and J ends lost 0 bases and 3 bases, in that order; junction bases with no gene match: 3. Remarks on this clone: Its target is not known. Other nucleotide sequences from this sample produce the same CDR3.

The sample in question was peripheral blood, obtained 44 weeks after starting pembrolizumab. The sequence derives from an adult with mismatch repair-deficient cancer. V is TRBV5-1 and J is TRBJ2-7; 7 nucleotides match TRBD1. The CDR3 DNA is TGCGCCAGCAGCTTGGGACAGGGAGACTACGAGCAGTACTTC. Translating it yields CASSLGQGDYEQYF.